This T cell receptor (beta chain) was sequenced during a study of neurological immune-mediated disorders. Points from the study as a whole: CDR3 amino acid sequences found in expanded clones were never shared across subjects, suggesting private repertoires in all groups. The multiple sclerosis repertoire cluster had no clinical or MRI feature associated with it.

Each CDR3 protein gets one entry after TCRdb re-called the 5' RACE reads with MiXCR. The repertoire consists of about 80,000 distinct CDR3 sequences, with about 5.2% occurring once and the leading ten covering about 2.4%. The sample holds many counts of this clonotype. Antigen: not known. The V end lost 0 bases, the J end lost 4 bases, and 10 bases lay between the germline ends. The CDR3 covers 14 residues. The germline CDR1 and CDR2 sequences are SNHLY and FYNNEI. PBMCs numbering 2 million and stored at -80 C yielded the unsorted libraries. The receptor was derived from a woman in her 30s with multiple sclerosis. The gene calls are TRBV2 and TRBJ2-7; perhaps TRBD2 as D (5 bases). Sequenced input: PBMCs. CDR3 nucleotide sequence: TGTGCCAGCAGTGAAGCGCGAGGGTATTACGAGCAGTACTTC. Its translation is CASSEARGYYEQYF.